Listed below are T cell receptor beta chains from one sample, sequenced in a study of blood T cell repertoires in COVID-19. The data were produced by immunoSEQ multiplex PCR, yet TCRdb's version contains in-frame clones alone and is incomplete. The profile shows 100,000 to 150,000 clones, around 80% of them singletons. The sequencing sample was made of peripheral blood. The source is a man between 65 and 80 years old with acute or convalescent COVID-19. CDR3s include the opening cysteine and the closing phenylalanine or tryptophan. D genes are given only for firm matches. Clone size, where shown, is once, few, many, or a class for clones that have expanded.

CDR3nt: TGTGCCAGCAGAGAGGGGGCTTCTTTCACTGAAGCTTTCTTT
CDR3aa: CASREGASFTEAFF
j_gene: TRBJ1-1
v_gene: TRBV28
abundance: once
d_gene: TRBD1

CDR3nt: TGTGCCAGTGGACAGGGGGCGCGGAATGAAAAACTGTTTTTT
CDR3aa: CASGQGARNEKLFF
j_gene: TRBJ1-4
v_gene: TRBV19
abundance: .
d_gene: TRBD1

CDR3nt: TGTGCCAGCAGTGAAGCGCCGCAGGGTCTACGGAATTCACCCCTCCACTTT
CDR3aa: CASSEAPQGLRNSPLHF
j_gene: TRBJ1-6
v_gene: TRBV2
abundance: .
d_gene: .

CDR3nt: TGTGCCAGCAGTTTAGCGCGGTACACTGAAGCTTTCTTT
CDR3aa: CASSLARYTEAFF
j_gene: TRBJ1-1
v_gene: TRBV12-3/TRBV12-4
abundance: few
d_gene: .

CDR3nt: TGTGCCAGCAGTGGACAGGGGATTAGCAATCAGCCCCAGCATTTT
CDR3aa: CASSGQGISNQPQHF
j_gene: TRBJ1-5
v_gene: TRBV2
abundance: .
d_gene: TRBD1

CDR3nt: TGTGCCAGCAGTGAATACAGTAGCGGGGGGTTGGTGTTTTTT
CDR3aa: CASSEYSSGGLVFF
j_gene: TRBJ2-2
v_gene: TRBV25-1
abundance: .
d_gene: TRBD2

CDR3nt: TGTGCCAGCAGTTACTCATTAGGGGACACTGAAGCTTTCTTT
CDR3aa: CASSYSLGDTEAFF
j_gene: TRBJ1-1
v_gene: TRBV6-6
abundance: .
d_gene: .

CDR3nt: TGTGCCAGCAGCGGACAGGGATCGGATGAGCAGTTCTTC
CDR3aa: CASSGQGSDEQFF
j_gene: TRBJ2-1
v_gene: TRBV11-2
abundance: few
d_gene: TRBD1

CDR3nt: TGTGCCAGCAGCCAAGTCCTGGGGCAGGGCACAGATACGCAGTATTTT
CDR3aa: CASSQVLGQGTDTQYF
j_gene: TRBJ2-3
v_gene: TRBV4-2
abundance: .
d_gene: .

CDR3nt: TGTGCCAGCAGCTTAGATTGGCTCCAGGGAGGTGAAAAACTGTTTTTT
CDR3aa: CASSLDWLQGGEKLFF
j_gene: TRBJ1-4
v_gene: TRBV11-2
abundance: .
d_gene: .

CDR3nt: TGTGCCAGCAGTACTTTCCAAATCAGGGGGCGCGGAGTGGGGACTGAAGCTTTCTTT
CDR3aa: CASSTFQIRGRGVGTEAFF
j_gene: TRBJ1-1
v_gene: TRBV28
abundance: .
d_gene: TRBD1

CDR3nt: TGTGCCAGCACCCGCAGGGGCACTGAAGCTTTCTTT
CDR3aa: CASTRRGTEAFF
j_gene: TRBJ1-1
v_gene: TRBV2
abundance: .
d_gene: .